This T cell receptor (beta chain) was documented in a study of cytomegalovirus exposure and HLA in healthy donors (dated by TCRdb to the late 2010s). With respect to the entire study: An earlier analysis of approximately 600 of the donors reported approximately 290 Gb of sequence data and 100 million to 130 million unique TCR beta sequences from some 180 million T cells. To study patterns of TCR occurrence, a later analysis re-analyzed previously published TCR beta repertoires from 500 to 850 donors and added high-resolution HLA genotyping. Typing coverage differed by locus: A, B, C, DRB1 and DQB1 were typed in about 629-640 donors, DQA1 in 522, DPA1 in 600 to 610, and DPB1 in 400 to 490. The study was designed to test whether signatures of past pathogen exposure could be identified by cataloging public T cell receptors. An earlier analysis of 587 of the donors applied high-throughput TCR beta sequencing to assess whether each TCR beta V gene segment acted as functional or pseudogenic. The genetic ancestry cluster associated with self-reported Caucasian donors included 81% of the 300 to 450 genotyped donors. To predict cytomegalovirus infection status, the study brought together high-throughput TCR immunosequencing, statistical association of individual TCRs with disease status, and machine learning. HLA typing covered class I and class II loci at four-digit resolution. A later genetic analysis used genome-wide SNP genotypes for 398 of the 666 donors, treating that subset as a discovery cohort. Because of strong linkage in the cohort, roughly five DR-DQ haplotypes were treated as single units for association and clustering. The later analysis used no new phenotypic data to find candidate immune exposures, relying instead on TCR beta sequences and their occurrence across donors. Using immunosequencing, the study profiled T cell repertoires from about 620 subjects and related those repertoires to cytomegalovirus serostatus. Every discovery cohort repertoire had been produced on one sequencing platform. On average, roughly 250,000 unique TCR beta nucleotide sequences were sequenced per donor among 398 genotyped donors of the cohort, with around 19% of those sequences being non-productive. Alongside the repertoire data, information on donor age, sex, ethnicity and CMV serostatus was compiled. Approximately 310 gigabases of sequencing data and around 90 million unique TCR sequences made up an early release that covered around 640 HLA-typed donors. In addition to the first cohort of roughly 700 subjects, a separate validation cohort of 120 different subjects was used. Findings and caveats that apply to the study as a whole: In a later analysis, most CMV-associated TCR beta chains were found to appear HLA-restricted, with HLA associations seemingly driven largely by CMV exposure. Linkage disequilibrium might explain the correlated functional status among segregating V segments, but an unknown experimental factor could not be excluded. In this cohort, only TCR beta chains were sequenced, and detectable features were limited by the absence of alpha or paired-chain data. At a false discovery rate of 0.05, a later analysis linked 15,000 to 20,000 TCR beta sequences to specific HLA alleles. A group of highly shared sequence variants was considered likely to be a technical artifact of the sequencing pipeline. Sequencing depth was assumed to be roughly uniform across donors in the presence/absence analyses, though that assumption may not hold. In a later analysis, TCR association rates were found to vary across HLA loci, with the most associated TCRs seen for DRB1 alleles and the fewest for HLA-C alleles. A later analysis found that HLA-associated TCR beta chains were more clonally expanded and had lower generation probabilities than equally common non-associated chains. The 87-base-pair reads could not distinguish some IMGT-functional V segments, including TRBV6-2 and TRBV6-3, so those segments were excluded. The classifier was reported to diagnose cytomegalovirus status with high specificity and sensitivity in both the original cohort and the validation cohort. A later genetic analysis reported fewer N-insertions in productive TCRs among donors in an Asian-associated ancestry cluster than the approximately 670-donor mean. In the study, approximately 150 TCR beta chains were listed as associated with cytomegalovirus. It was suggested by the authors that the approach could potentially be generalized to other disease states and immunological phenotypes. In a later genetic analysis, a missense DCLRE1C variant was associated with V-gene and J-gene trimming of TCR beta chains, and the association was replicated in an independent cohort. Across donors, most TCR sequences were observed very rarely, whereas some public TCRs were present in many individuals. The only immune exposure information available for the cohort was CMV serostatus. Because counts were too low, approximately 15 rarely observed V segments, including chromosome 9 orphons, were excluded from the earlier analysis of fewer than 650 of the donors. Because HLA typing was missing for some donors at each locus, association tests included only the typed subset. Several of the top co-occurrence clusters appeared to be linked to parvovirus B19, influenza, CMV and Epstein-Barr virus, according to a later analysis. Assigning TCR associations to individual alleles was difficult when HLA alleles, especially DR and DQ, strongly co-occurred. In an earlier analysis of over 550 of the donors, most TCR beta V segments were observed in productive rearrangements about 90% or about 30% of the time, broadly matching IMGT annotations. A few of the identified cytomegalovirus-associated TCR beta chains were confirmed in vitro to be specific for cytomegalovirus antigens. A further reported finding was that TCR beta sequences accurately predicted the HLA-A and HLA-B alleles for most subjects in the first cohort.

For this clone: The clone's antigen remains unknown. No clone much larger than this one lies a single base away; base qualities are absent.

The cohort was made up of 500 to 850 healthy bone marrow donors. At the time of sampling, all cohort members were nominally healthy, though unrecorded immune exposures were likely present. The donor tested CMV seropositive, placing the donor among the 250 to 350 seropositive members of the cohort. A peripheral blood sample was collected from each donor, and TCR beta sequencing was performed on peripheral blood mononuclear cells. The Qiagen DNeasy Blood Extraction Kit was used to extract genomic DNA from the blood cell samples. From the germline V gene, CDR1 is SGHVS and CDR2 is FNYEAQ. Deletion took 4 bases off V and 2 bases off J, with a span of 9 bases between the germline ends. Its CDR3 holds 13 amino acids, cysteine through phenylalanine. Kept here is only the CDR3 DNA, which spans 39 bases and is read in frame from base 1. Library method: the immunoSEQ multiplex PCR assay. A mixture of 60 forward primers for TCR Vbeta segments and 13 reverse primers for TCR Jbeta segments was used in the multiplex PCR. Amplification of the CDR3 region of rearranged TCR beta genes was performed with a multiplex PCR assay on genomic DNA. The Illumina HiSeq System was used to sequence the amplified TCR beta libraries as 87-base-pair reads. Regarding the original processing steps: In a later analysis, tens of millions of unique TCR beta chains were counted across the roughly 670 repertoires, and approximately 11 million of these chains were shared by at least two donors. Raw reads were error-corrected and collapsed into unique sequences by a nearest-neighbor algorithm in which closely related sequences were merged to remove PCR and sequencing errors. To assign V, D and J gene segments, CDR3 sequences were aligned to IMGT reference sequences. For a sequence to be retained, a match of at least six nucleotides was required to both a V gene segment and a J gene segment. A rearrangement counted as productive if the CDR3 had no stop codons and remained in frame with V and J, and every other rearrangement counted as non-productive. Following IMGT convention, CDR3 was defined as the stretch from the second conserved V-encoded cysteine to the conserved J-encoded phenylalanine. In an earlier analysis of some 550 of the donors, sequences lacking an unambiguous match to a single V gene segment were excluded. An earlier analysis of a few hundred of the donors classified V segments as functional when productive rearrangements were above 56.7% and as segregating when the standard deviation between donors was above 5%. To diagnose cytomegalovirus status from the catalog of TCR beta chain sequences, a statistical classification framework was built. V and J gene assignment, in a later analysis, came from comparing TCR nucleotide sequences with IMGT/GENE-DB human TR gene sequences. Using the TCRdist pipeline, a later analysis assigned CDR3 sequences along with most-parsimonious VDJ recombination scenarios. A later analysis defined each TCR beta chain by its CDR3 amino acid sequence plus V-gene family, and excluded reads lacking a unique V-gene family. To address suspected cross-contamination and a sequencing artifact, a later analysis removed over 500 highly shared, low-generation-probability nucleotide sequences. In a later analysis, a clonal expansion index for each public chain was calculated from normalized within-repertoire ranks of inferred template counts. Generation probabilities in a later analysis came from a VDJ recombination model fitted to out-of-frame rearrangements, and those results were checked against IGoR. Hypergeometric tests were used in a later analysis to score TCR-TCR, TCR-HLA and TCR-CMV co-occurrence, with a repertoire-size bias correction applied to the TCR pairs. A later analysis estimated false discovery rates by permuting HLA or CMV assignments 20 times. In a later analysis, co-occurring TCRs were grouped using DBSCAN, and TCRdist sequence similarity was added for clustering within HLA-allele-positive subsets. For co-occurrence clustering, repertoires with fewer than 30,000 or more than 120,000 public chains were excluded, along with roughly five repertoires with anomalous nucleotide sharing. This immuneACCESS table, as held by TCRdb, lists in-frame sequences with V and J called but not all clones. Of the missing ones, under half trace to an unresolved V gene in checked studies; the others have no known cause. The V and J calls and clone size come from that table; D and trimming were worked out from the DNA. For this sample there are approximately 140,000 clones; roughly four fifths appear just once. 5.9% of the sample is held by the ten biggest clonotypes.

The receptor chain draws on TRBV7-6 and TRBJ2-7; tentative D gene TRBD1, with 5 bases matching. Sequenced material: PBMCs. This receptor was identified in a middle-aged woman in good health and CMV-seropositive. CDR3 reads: CASSYQGPYEQYF. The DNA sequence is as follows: TGTGCCAGCAGCTACCAGGGCCCCTACGAGCAGTACTTC.